Presented here are 24 T cell receptor beta chains from one specimen sequenced in a study of blood T cell repertoires in COVID-19. Generated by immunoSEQ multiplex PCR, the TCRdb table keeps only in-frame clones and is missing some. The sample includes roughly 500,000 clones, roughly 90% of them seen just once. Specimen: PBMCs or T cells enriched from blood (not recorded which). The receptors shown here come from a woman in her forties who had recovered from COVID-19.

The chain has TRBV5-1 and TRBJ2-1; tentatively, D is TRBD2 (6 bases). The CDR3 is 16 amino acids. Germline CDR1 and CDR2: SGHRS and YFSETQ. Deletions cut 0 bases from V and 4 bases from J, with 14 bases between. CDR3 amino acids: CASSLAGEPAYNEQFF. CDR3 in DNA: TGCGCCAGCAGCTTGGCGGGGGAGCCCGCTTACAATGAGCAGTTCTTC.

This clone was found once. The chain's CDR3 is CASSFFGGSFYNEQFF. The CDR3 nucleotides read TGTGCCAGCAGCTTTTTCGGCGGGAGTTTCTACAATGAGCAGTTCTTC. V gene TRBV11-3 combines with J gene TRBJ2-1; 7 nucleotides line up with TRBD2. Germline V CDR1 and CDR2: SGHNT, YENEEA. The J segment lost 3 bases and the V segment lost 3 bases, leaving 8 bases of the junction unmatched. The length of the CDR3 is 16 residues.

The chain combines TRBV28 with TRBJ1-3; D is unresolved. Between the trimmed V and J ends, which lost 5 bases and 2 bases, there was a span of 10 bases. Germline V gives CDR1 MDHEN, CDR2 SYDVKM. The CDR3 totals 14 residues. This chain's CDR3 is CASSLSGPGNTIYF. CDR3 nucleotides: TGTGCCAGCAGTCTGTCGGGTCCTGGAAACACCATATATTTT. Full variable domain (remainder filled in from reference TRBV28 and TRBJ1-3): DVKVTQSSRYLVKRTGEKVFLECVQDMDHENMFWYRQDPGLGLRLIYFSYDVKMKEKGDIPEGYSVSREKKERFSLILESASTNQTSMYLCASSLSGPGNTIYFGEGSWLTVV.

The rearrangement links TRBV19 to TRBJ1-5; D gene unclear. V shed 3 bases and J shed 4 bases, with 16 bases lying between them. The CDR3 is 16 amino acids. Per the germline V gene, CDR1 is LNHDA and CDR2 is SQIVND (reference sequence). As DNA, the CDR3 is TGTGCCAGTAGTATTGGCTGGCGGGGTGATAATCAGCCCCAGCATTTT. It translates to CASSIGWRGDNQPQHF.

The J gene is TRBJ2-1, the V gene TRBV11-3; no clear D. This CDR3 has 13 residues. V was pared by 2 bases and J by 6 bases, with 8 bases between. Germline lookup yields CDR1 SGHNT and CDR2 YENEEA. CDR3 residues: CASSLSASNEQFF. The CDR3 DNA reads TGTGCCAGCAGCTTAAGCGCCTCCAATGAGCAGTTCTTC.

The chain links TRBV11-3 to TRBJ1-5; perhaps TRBD1 as D (6 bases). V was pared by 0 bases and J by 8 bases, with 14 bases between. The CDR3 covers 15 residues. The germline V gene has CDR1 SGHNT and CDR2 YENEEA. Here the CDR3 reads CASSLDYRVWKPQHF. The CDR3 bases are TGTGCCAGCAGCTTAGATTACAGGGTGTGGAAGCCCCAGCATTTT.

V gene TRBV19 combines with J gene TRBJ2-7; 12 bases line up with TRBD2. Germline trimming cut 3 bases from V and 3 bases from J; bases unmatched to any gene: 9. CDR1 and CDR2 (germline): LNHDA, SQIVND (reference sequence). CDR3 size: 17 residues. The CDR3 loop reads CASSMSAGTSGYYEQYF. The CDR3 DNA reads TGTGCCAGTAGTATGTCTGCCGGGACTAGCGGGTACTACGAGCAGTACTTC.

The rearrangement uses TRBV6-4 and TRBJ1-2; 12 nucleotides agree with TRBD1. This CDR3 spans 15 amino acids. V shed 0 bases and J 7 bases; nucleotides not matched to a gene: 3. Germline CDR1 and CDR2: MRHNA and SNTAGT. The CDR3 reads CASSDSGTGGGGYTF. The CDR3 bases are TGTGCCAGCAGTGACTCGGGGACAGGGGGCGGTGGCTACACCTTC.

This clone came up a few times. This rearrangement joins TRBV11-3 to TRBJ1-2; D not certain. This CDR3 has 13 amino acids. From germline, CDR1 is SGHNT and CDR2 YENEEA. The V and J ends lost 2 bases and 4 bases respectively, with 8 bases between them. The CDR3 protein is CASSLSGSYGYTF. The DNA for the CDR3 is TGTGCCAGCAGCTTAAGTGGCAGCTATGGCTACACCTTC.

J is TRBJ1-1 and V is TRBV10-3; a possible D gene is TRBD1 (5 bases). In germline, CDR1 is ENHRY, CDR2 SYGVKD. V lost 6 bases, J lost 5 bases, and 13 bases lay in between. CDR3 size: 13 residues. The CDR3 reads CAIRPGGVTEAFF. CDR3 in DNA: TGTGCCATCAGACCCGGGGGGGTAACTGAAGCTTTCTTT.

The chain combines TRBV27 with TRBJ1-2, with D perhaps matching TRBD1 (6 bases). CDR1 is MNHEY, CDR2 SMNVEV, per germline (reference sequence). The CDR3 runs 14 residues. V was trimmed by 6 bases and J by 7 bases, leaving 18 bases between them. The CDR3 loop is CASRLQGSNVGYTF. Here the CDR3 DNA reads TGTGCCAGCAGACTACAGGGTTCAAATGTTGGCTACACCTTC.

The V call is TRBV27, the J call TRBJ2-1, with D maybe TRBD2 (6 bases). The CDR3 has 16 amino acids. Trimming pared 2 bases from V and 7 bases from J, leaving 18 bases between. Per the germline V gene, CDR1 is MNHEY and CDR2 is SMNVEV (reference sequence). The DNA of the CDR3 is TGTGCCAGCAGTTTAAGTTCGGGAACTAGCCGGAATGAGCAGTTCTTC. This gives the protein CASSLSSGTSRNEQFF.

The V call is TRBV4-1, the J call TRBJ2-3; TRBD2 matches at 10 bases. The V and J ends lost 0 bases and 0 bases, in that order; junction bases with no gene match: 3. Germline lookup yields CDR1 MGHRA and CDR2 YSYEKL. The CDR3 is 17 residues long. The CDR3 bases are TGCGCCAGCAGCCAAGATCGGACTAGCGGTAGCACAGATACGCAGTATTTT. Residues: CASSQDRTSGSTDTQYF.

This chain joins TRBV5-5 and TRBJ1-1; D might be TRBD1 (6 bases). This CDR3 has 16 amino acids. V lost 4 bases to trimming and J lost 3 bases, with 19 bases between them. Germline V gene data show CDR1 as SGHKS and CDR2 as YYEKEE (reference sequence). The CDR3 coding sequence is TGTGCCAGCAGCAGATTGGACAGCCCTCGGCACACTGAAGCTTTCTTT. Its translation: CASSRLDSPRHTEAFF.

This clone has more than one count but fewer than ten. J is TRBJ1-1 and V is TRBV10-3; 8 nucleotides line up with TRBD1. After removal of 6 bases from V and 1 base from J, the junction contained 4 bases not matched to a gene. Germline loops: CDR1 ENHRY, CDR2 SYGVKD. There are 14 residues in the CDR3. The CDR3 DNA follows: TGTGCCATCAGGTCCGGGACAGGGAACACTGAAGCTTTCTTT. This encodes CAIRSGTGNTEAFF.

This clone has a handful of counts. V usage is TRBV6-5 and J usage is TRBJ1-6, with D perhaps matching TRBD1 (6 bases). CDR1 and CDR2 from the germline V gene are MNHEY and SVGAGI. The CDR3 is made up of 16 amino acids. The V end lost 2 bases, the J end lost 8 bases, and 16 bases lay between the germline ends. The CDR3 sequence: CASSYPRQGTDSPLHF. The CDR3 nucleotides read TGTGCCAGCAGTTACCCCCGGCAGGGGACGGATTCACCCCTCCACTTT.

This clone was counted a single time. The V call is TRBV7-2, the J call TRBJ1-1; no reliable D call. This CDR3 region has 13 residues. The V end was cut by 5 bases, the J end by 3 bases, with 10 bases between. The V gene's germline CDR1 is SGHTA and CDR2 FQGNSA. CDR3 in amino acids: CASSPGWYTEAFF. In nucleotides, the CDR3 is TGTGCCAGCAGCCCGGGGTGGTACACTGAAGCTTTCTTT.

The genes are TRBV19 and TRBJ2-3; D possibly corresponds to TRBD1 (6 bases). The CDR3 totals 17 residues. Germline V gene data show CDR1 as LNHDA and CDR2 as SQIVND (reference sequence). With 0 bases removed from V and 6 bases from J, the gap between germline ends came to 19 bases. The CDR3 sequence is CASSIDPQGQGSDTQYF. The CDR3 DNA is TGTGCCAGTAGTATAGATCCCCAGGGTCAGGGGTCGGATACGCAGTATTTT. The complete variable domain, with remaining parts taken from reference TRBV19 and TRBJ2-3, reads DGGITQSPKYLFRKEGQNVTLSCEQNLNHDAMYWYRQDPGQGLRLIYYSQIVNDFQKGDIAEGYSVSREKKESFPLTVTSAQKNPTAFYLCASSIDPQGQGSDTQYFGPGTRLTVL.

This clone was detected once. The chain combines TRBV11-2 with TRBJ2-1, with TRBD2 matching 10 bases. The ends lost 5 bases at V and 1 base at J; junction bases unmatched: 5. Per germline, CDR1 SGHAT and CDR2 FQNNGV. The CDR3 consists of 16 residues. CDR3 residues: CASSSLAGESYNEQFF. In DNA form, the CDR3 reads TGTGCCAGCAGCAGCCTAGCGGGAGAGTCCTACAATGAGCAGTTCTTC. Looking up the rest from reference TRBV11-2 and TRBJ2-1 gives the full variable domain: EAGVAQSPRYKIIEKRQSVAFWCNPISGHATLYWYQQILGQGPKLLIQFQNNGVVDDSQLPKDRFSAERLKGVDSTLKIQPAKLEDSAVYLCASSSLAGESYNEQFFGPGTRLTVL.

The V gene is TRBV18, the J gene TRBJ2-7; 7 bases align to TRBD2. In germline, CDR1 is KGHSH, CDR2 LQKENI. The ends lost 1 base at V and 3 bases at J; junction bases unmatched: 12. CDR3 length: 17 amino acids. CDR3: CASSPRTAGVTLYEQYF. In nucleotides, the CDR3 is TGTGCCAGCTCACCACGGACGGCGGGGGTAACACTCTACGAGCAGTACTTC.

This clone was seen just once. This chain uses TRBV29-1 with TRBJ2-1, with 9 bases identical to TRBD1. The CDR3 contains 13 residues. The V segment lost 6 bases and the J segment 6 bases; nucleotides outside the gene matches: 6. Germline V gene data show CDR1 as SQVTM and CDR2 as ANQGSEA. The CDR3 reads CSVRDRDLNEQFF. The CDR3 nucleotides read TGCAGCGTCCGGGACAGGGACCTCAATGAGCAGTTCTTC.

V usage is TRBV19 and J usage is TRBJ2-2, with TRBD1 matching 8 bases. The CDR3 consists of 14 residues. V gave up 5 bases and J gave up 7 bases; unmatched junction bases: 6. The germline gives CDR1 LNHDA, CDR2 SQIVND (reference sequence). CDR3 in amino acids: CASSVDRVGGELFF. CDR3 coding DNA: TGTGCCAGTAGTGTGGACAGGGTCGGCGGGGAGCTGTTTTTT.

This clone came up a few times. The chain employs TRBV20-1 and TRBJ1-1; D call uncertain. CDR1 is DFQATT, CDR2 SNEGSKA, per germline (reference sequence). V lost 3 bases to trimming and J lost 1 base, with 6 bases between them. There are 12 residues in the CDR3. CDR3 coding DNA: TGCAGTGCTAGTTTCCAGAACACTGAAGCTTTCTTT. This codes for CSASFQNTEAFF.

The chain is built from TRBV4-3 and TRBJ2-5; D is perhaps TRBD2 (6 bases). V dropped 0 bases and J dropped 1 base, with 9 bases sitting between them. Germline V gene data show CDR1 as LGHNA and CDR2 as YSLEER. This CDR3 is 15 amino acids long. The CDR3 region has the DNA TGCGCCAGCAGCCAAGATCGGGGGATCCAAGAGACCCAGTACTTC. Residues: CASSQDRGIQETQYF.